This T cell receptor beta chain was identified in a study of response to subunit inactivated influenza vaccine. This clonotype turned up a few times. As yet, its antigen is unknown. One entry per CDR3 protein results from TCRdb running MiXCR on the RT-PCR reads. In the table there are hundreds of thousands of distinct CDR3 sequences, approximately 14% of which are singletons. General study findings and limits: Authors suggested each seasonal flu vaccination may recruit only limited numbers of new T cells.

The V end was cut by 4 bases, the J end by 0 bases, with 4 bases between. The V gene's germline CDR1 is MNHEY and CDR2 SVGEGT. The CDR3 runs 13 residues. This rearrangement joins TRBV6-2 or TRBV6-3 to TRBJ2-1; D gene uncertain. The clonotype originates from a man in his fifties who received an inactivated influenza vaccine. Here the sequenced sample was PBMCs from blood, taken 11 to 12 days after vaccination. CDR3 DNA: TGTGCCAGCAGTTGGAACTCCTACAATGAGCAGTTCTTC. As protein: CASSWNSYNEQFF.